This T cell receptor (beta chain) came from a study of control samples from healthy donors and cancer patients. Some clones are missing from TCRdb's copy, which holds only in-frame ones; the method was immunoSEQ multiplex PCR. The table lists about 130,000 clones, approximately 90% of them singletons. The sequenced sample was blood. The receptor was derived from a man younger than 35 in good health.

Written as DNA, the CDR3 is TGTGCCAGCAGCTTACTAGCGGGGGGCGAAGATACGCAGTATTTT. Encoded protein: CASSLLAGGEDTQYF. The chain recombines TRBV7-3 with TRBJ2-3, with 11 bases identical to TRBD2. The CDR3 is 15 amino acids. The V and J ends lost 2 bases and 5 bases, in that order; junction bases with no gene match: 3. Germline loops: CDR1 SGHTA, CDR2 FQGTGA. The full variable domain, with the rest looked up from reference TRBV7-3 and TRBJ2-3, is GAGVSQTPSNKVTEKGKYVELRCDPISGHTALYWYRQSLGQGPEFLIYFQGTGAADDSGLPNDRFFAVRPEGSVSTLKIQRTERGDSAVYLCASSLLAGGEDTQYFGPGTRLTVL.